This paragraph reports one T cell receptor (beta chain). Its antigen is not identified. This entry is derived from a study of T cell responses to AZD1222 COVID-19 vaccine. Some clones are missing from TCRdb's copy, which holds only in-frame ones; the method was immunoSEQ multiplex PCR. The sample lists 250,000 to 300,000 clones; about 94% were seen once. Study-wide results and caveats: Close to half of spike-specific TCRs reportedly recognize unmutated variant regions. The study identified only six AZD1222 recipients as seropositive at baseline.

V was shortened by 3 bases and J by 3 bases, with 12 bases between the two germline ends. CDR1 and CDR2 (germline): MNHNS, SASEGT. This CDR3 contains 15 residues. The rearrangement joins TRBV6-1 to TRBJ1-5; no reliable D call. This TCR was sampled from an adult who received the AZD1222 COVID-19 vaccine. The input for sequencing was peripheral blood, taken 28 days after the second AZD1222 dose. Here the CDR3 reads CASSEMGGANQPQHF. The CDR3 nucleotides are TGTGCCAGCAGTGAGATGGGTGGTGCCAATCAGCCCCAGCATTTT.